This entry lists 19 T cell receptor beta chains sequenced from one sample in a study of CD8+ T cells in alopecia areata. Specified treatment: oral pan-JAK inhibitor, 5-10 mg twice daily. Extracted RNA was reverse transcribed, and the resulting cDNA served as sequencing template. The table came from immunoSEQ multiplex PCR; TCRdb's copy has only in-frame clones and leaves some out. The sample has about 200,000 clones, just under 65% seen once. Sequencing was performed on CD4+ T cells sorted from blood, taken around week 49, from a patient treated with tofacitinib. All receptors come from a human donor with alopecia areata.

This clone was observed a few times. V usage is TRBV30 and J usage is TRBJ1-1, with D unclear. The V end lost 5 bases, the J end lost 1 base, and 11 bases lay between the germline ends. Germline CDR1 and CDR2: GTSNPN and SVGIG (reference sequence). This CDR3 is built from 13 residues. The CDR3 loop reads CAWDEQTNTEAFF. The CDR3 DNA reads as TGTGCCTGGGACGAACAGACGAACACTGAAGCTTTCTTT.

About this clone itself: Relative to the germline gene, one junction end is altered; a read error may explain this. The chain uses TRBV7-8 and TRBJ1-6; 11 bases align to TRBD1. Germline V gene data show CDR1 as SGHVS and CDR2 as FQNEAQ. The CDR3 runs to 16 residues. CDR3 sequence (DNA): TGTGCCAGCAGATTAGGACAGGGGGCTTCGAATTCACCCCTCCACTTT. Amino acid sequence: CASRLGQGASNSPLHF.

V is TRBV25-1 and J is TRBJ1-6; D gene uncertain. Trimming removed 4 bases from V and 0 bases from J, with 7 bases in between. Per germline, CDR1 MGHDK and CDR2 SYGVNS. The CDR3 contains 15 residues. For the CDR3, the DNA is TGTGCCAGCAGTGCACAGAGCTCCTATAATTCACCCCTCCACTTT. Residues: CASSAQSSYNSPLHF.

The chain is built from TRBV4-3 and TRBJ2-7; TRBD2 agrees at 12 bases. J gave up 3 bases and V 3 bases, and 0 bases lay outside the gene matches. There are 14 residues in the CDR3. CDR1 is LGHNA and CDR2 is YSLEER in the germline V gene. The CDR3 DNA reads as TGCGCCAGCAGCCAGGGACTAGCGGGCTACGAGCAGTACTTC. The encoded protein is CASSQGLAGYEQYF.

This clone was detected only a few times. The J gene is TRBJ2-1, the V gene TRBV5-1; 7 bases line up with TRBD1. The CDR3 extends over 16 amino acids. Germline-derived CDR1 and CDR2 are SGHRS and YFSETQ. V lost 0 bases to trimming and J lost 8 bases; unmatched junction nucleotides: 11. CDR3 in DNA: TGCGCCAGCAGCTTGGAGGGGACAGAGGGATGGGATGAGCAGTTCTTC. Translated: CASSLEGTEGWDEQFF.

Only one count was recorded for this clone. This chain connects TRBV14 to TRBJ2-5; D remains unclear. Germline V gene data show CDR1 as SGHDN and CDR2 as FVKESK. CDR3 length: 13 amino acids. The ends were cut back, 4 bases at V and 7 bases at J, with 13 bases in the middle. CDR3 DNA sequence: TGTGCCAGCAGCCCATCCCGGACGGGGACCCAGTACTTC. Amino acid sequence: CASSPSRTGTQYF.

The genes are TRBV7-2 and TRBJ1-5; tentative D call: TRBD1 (5 bases). V lost 2 bases and J 5 bases, leaving 13 bases between the germline ends. Looked up from germline, CDR1 is SGHTA and CDR2 is FQGNSA. The CDR3 is 15 amino acids. The CDR3 spells CASSLSGAPDQPQHF. The CDR3 DNA reads as TGTGCCAGCAGCTTAAGCGGGGCGCCGGATCAGCCCCAGCATTTT.

This clone appeared a single time. This chain connects TRBV30 to TRBJ1-6; TRBD1 might be the D (5 bases). Trimming took off 4 bases at V and 7 bases at J, with 11 bases between the two ends. CDR3 length: 13 amino acids. Germline assignment: CDR1 GTSNPN and CDR2 SVGIG (reference sequence). The DNA of the CDR3 is TGTGCCTGGACCGAGGGGAGAAATTCACCCCTCCACTTT. Amino acid sequence: CAWTEGRNSPLHF.

This rearrangement joins TRBV7-2 to TRBJ2-1; D unclear. CDR1 and CDR2 (germline): SGHTA, FQGNSA. The CDR3 is 15 residues long. V lost 3 bases to trimming and J lost 9 bases, with 18 bases between them. CDR3 DNA: TGTGCCAGCAGCTTCGGCAGCCGGTACTCCAGTGAGCAGTTCTTC. It specifies CASSFGSRYSSEQFF.

This chain links TRBV10-3 with TRBJ1-5; weak D call: TRBD1 (5 bases). The CDR3 is 13 amino acids. Per germline, CDR1 ENHRY and CDR2 SYGVKD. V was trimmed by 2 bases and J by 7 bases, leaving 9 bases between them. CDR3 nucleotides: TGTGCCATCAGTGAGGGGCAGGGACAGCCCCAGCATTTT. Residues: CAISEGQGQPQHF.

This clone was detected only a few times. The CDR3 sequence is CAISENPANAGYTF. In nucleotides, the CDR3 is TGTGCCATCAGTGAGAATCCCGCTAACGCGGGCTACACCTTC. V and J are TRBV10-3 and TRBJ1-2; D is uncertain. Germline CDR1 is ENHRY and CDR2 is SYGVKD. V was shortened by 2 bases and J by 8 bases, with 15 bases between the two germline ends. The CDR3 length is 14 residues.

The V gene is TRBV5-1, the J gene TRBJ2-1, with a possible D match to TRBD1 (5 bases). The CDR3 runs 13 residues. Germline V CDR1 and CDR2: SGHRS, YFSETQ. Trimming removed 1 base at V and 9 bases at J, with 11 bases between. CDR3 loop: CASSLQGFGEQFF. DNA of the CDR3: TGCGCCAGCAGCTTGCAGGGTTTCGGTGAGCAGTTCTTC. The full variable domain, its missing parts supplied by reference TRBV5-1 and TRBJ2-1, is KAGVTQTPRYLIKTRGQQVTLSCSPISGHRSVSWYQQTPGQGLQFLFEYFSETQRNKGNFPGRFSGRQFSNSRSEMNVSTLELGDSALYLCASSLQGFGEQFFGPGTRLTVL.

The V gene is TRBV29-1, the J gene TRBJ2-5; no clear D gene. V lost 2 bases and J 5 bases, leaving 9 bases between the germline ends. Germline CDR1 and CDR2: SQVTM and ANQGSEA. The CDR3 has 12 amino acids. The CDR3 DNA is TGCAGCGTTGAAAAAAGTTCGGAGACCCAGTACTTC. This gives the protein CSVEKSSETQYF.

The chain employs TRBV2 and TRBJ1-2; 7 bases map to TRBD1. The CDR3 spans 13 residues. The junction had 9 bases not matched to a gene; V was cut back by 6 bases and J by 8 bases. Germline CDR1 and CDR2: SNHLY and FYNNEI. The CDR3 loop is CASRTRQGRGYTF. DNA of the CDR3: TGTGCCAGCAGAACTAGACAGGGCCGGGGCTACACCTTC.

This clone was observed a few times. The chain carries TRBV9 and TRBJ2-3; D is perhaps TRBD2 (5 bases). V shed 5 bases and J shed 0 bases, with 13 bases lying between them. The CDR3 spans 15 residues. Germline assignment: CDR1 SGDLS and CDR2 YYNGEE. The CDR3 nucleotides read TGTGCCAGCAGTTCGGGAAGCGGAAGCACAGATACGCAGTATTTT. It encodes CASSSGSGSTDTQYF.

This chain links TRBV11-2 with TRBJ2-7, with TRBD2 matching 9 bases. J was trimmed by 4 bases and V by 2 bases; bases with no gene match: 6. CDR3 length equals 15 residues. Germline V gene data show CDR1 as SGHAT and CDR2 as FQNNGV. CDR3 DNA sequence: TGTGCCAGCAGCTTACGTAGCGGGGGAGCGTACGAGCAGTACTTC. Protein sequence: CASSLRSGGAYEQYF.

This sequence joins TRBV7-9 and TRBJ1-2, with no clear D. The CDR3 spans 14 residues. V gave up 5 bases and J gave up 1 base, with 11 bases separating them. CDR1 is SEHNR and CDR2 is FQNEAQ in the germline V gene (reference sequence). The chain's CDR3 is CASSNSAHNYGYTF. As DNA, the CDR3 is TGTGCCAGCAGCAATTCGGCCCATAACTATGGCTACACCTTC.

The sample holds one count of this clone. This rearrangement joins TRBV29-1 to TRBJ2-4; tentative D call: TRBD1 (6 bases). V was shortened by 6 bases and J by 4 bases, with 10 bases between the two germline ends. The CDR3 runs to 12 residues. Germline lookup yields CDR1 SQVTM and CDR2 ANQGSEA. CDR3 protein: CSVEQGKNIQYF. Here the CDR3 DNA reads TGCAGCGTGGAGCAGGGGAAAAACATTCAGTACTTC.

V is TRBV6-1 and J is TRBJ2-7; D gene uncertain. Germline loops: CDR1 MNHNS, CDR2 SASEGT. Trimming removed 10 bases from V and 0 bases from J, with 19 bases in between. The CDR3 length is 15 residues. The CDR3 loop is CAILRANLTSYEQYF. Here the CDR3 DNA reads TGTGCCATCCTTCGGGCCAATCTTACCTCCTACGAGCAGTACTTC.